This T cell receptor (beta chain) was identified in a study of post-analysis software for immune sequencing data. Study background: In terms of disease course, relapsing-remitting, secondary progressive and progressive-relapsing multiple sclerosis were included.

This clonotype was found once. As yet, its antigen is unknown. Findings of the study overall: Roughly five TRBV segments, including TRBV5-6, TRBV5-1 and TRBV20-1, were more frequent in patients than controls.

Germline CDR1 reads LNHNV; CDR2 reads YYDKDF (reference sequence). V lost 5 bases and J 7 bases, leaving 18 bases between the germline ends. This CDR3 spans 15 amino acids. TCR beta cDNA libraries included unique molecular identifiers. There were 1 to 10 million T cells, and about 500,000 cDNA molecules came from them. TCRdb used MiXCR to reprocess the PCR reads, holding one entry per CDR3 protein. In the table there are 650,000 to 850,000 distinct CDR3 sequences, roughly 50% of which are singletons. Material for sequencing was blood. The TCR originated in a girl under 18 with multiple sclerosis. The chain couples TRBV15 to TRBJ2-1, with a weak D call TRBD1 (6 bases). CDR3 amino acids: CATSRIVQGSNEQFF. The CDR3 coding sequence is TGTGCCACCAGCCGCATAGTCCAGGGGTCGAATGAGCAGTTCTTC.